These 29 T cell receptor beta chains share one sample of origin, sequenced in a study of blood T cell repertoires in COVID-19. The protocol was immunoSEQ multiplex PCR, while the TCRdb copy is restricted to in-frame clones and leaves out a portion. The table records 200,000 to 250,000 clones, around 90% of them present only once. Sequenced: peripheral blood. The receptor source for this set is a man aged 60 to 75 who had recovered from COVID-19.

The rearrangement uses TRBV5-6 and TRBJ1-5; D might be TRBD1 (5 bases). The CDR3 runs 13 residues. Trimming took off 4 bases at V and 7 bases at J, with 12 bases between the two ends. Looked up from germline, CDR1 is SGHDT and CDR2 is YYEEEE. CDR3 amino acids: CASSRLGGQPQHF. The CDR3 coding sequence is TGTGCCAGCAGCCGTTTGGGGGGGCAGCCCCAGCATTTT.

The CDR3 region is CASSYREGAFF. DNA for the CDR3: TGTGCCAGCAGCTATCGGGAGGGAGCTTTCTTT. The V gene is TRBV11-1, the J gene TRBJ1-1; D is unresolved. The CDR3 has 11 residues. The V gene's germline CDR1 is SGHAT and CDR2 FQDESV (reference sequence). With 4 bases removed from V and 10 bases from J, the gap between germline ends came to 10 bases.

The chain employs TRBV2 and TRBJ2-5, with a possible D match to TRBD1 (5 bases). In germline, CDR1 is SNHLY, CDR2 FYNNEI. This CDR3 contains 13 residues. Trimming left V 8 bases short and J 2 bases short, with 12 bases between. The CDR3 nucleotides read TGTGCCAGCCAGGGCGGACCTCAAGAGACCCAGTACTTC. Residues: CASQGGPQETQYF. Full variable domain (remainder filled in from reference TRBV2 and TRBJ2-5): EPEVTQTPSHQVTQMGQEVILRCVPISNHLYFYWYRQILGQKVEFLVSFYNNEISEKSEIFDDQFSVERPDGSNFTLKIRSTKLEDSAMYFCASQGGPQETQYFGPGTRLLVL.

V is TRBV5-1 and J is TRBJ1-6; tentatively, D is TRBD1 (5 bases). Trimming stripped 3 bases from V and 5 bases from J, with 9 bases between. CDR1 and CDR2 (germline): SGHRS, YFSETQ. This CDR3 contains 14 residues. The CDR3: CASSWGGDNSPLHF. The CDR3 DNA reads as TGCGCCAGCAGCTGGGGGGGAGATAATTCACCCCTCCACTTT.

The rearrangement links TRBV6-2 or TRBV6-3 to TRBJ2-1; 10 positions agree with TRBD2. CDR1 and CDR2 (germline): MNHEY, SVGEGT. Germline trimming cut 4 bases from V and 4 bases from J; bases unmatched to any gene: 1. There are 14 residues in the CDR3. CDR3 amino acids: CASSSSGGYNEQFF. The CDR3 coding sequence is TGTGCCAGCAGTTCTAGCGGGGGTTACAATGAGCAGTTCTTC.

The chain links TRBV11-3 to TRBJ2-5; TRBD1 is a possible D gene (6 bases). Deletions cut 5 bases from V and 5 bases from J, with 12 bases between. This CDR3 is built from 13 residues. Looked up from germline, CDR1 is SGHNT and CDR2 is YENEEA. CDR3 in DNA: TGTGCCAGCAGCCCACAGGGTGCGGAGACCCAGTACTTC. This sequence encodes CASSPQGAETQYF.

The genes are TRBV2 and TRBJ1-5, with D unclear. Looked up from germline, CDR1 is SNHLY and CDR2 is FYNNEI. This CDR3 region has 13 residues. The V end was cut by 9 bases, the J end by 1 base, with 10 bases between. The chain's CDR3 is CASKVESNQPQHF. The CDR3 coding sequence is TGTGCCAGTAAAGTAGAGAGCAATCAGCCCCAGCATTTT.

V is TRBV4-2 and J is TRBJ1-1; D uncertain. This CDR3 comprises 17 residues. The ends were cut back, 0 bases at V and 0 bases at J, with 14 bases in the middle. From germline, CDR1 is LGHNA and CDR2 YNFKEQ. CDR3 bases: TGTGCCAGCAGCCAAGAGAGGAGGGCCTACATGAACACTGAAGCTTTCTTT. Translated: CASSQERRAYMNTEAFF.

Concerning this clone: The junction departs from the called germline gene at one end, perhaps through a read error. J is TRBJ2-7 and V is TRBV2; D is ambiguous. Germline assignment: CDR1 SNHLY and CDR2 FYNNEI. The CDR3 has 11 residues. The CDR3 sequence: CGSSRAYEQYF. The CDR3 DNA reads TGTGGCAGCAGTCGGGCCTACGAGCAGTACTTC. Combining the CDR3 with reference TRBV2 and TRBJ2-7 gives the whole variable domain EPEVTQTPSHQVTQMGQEVILRCVPISNHLYFYWYRQILGQKVEFLVSFYNNEISEKSEIFDDQFSVERPDGSNFTLKIRSTKLEDSAMYFCGSSRAYEQYFGPGTRLTVT.

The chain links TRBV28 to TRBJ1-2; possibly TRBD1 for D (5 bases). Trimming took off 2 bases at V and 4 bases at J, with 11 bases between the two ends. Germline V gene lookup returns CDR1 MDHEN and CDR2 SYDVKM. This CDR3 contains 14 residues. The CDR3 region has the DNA TGTGCCAGCAGTTTAGCAGGGTCCGCCTATGGCTACACCTTC. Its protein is CASSLAGSAYGYTF.

CDR3 nucleotides: TGTGCCAGCAGTACAGGGGACACTGAAGCTTTCTTT. This sequence encodes CASSTGDTEAFF. The rearrangement joins TRBV9 to TRBJ1-1; the match to TRBD1 covers 7 bases. CDR1 is SGDLS, CDR2 YYNGEE, per germline. V lost 5 bases and J lost 3; bases outside the gene matches: 1. This CDR3 contains 12 residues.

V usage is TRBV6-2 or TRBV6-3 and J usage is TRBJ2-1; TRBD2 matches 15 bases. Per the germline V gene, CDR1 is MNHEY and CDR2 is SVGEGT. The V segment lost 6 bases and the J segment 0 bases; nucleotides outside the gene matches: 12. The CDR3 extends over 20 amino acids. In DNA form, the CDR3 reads TGTGCCAGCAGCTTCTATGGGACTAGCGGGAGGCCGAGCTCCTACAATGAGCAGTTCTTC. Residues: CASSFYGTSGRPSSYNEQFF.

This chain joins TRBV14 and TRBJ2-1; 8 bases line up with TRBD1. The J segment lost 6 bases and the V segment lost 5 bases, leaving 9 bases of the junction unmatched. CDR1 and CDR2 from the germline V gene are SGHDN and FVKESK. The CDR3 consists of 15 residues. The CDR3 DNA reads TGTGCCAGCAGCTTCAACAGGGGGTCCCCCAATGAGCAGTTCTTC. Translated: CASSFNRGSPNEQFF.

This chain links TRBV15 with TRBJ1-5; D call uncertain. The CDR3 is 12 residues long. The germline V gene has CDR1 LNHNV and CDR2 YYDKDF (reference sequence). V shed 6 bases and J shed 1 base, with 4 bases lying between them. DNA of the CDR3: TGTGCCACCAGTTTAAGCAATCAGCCCCAGCATTTT. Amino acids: CATSLSNQPQHF.

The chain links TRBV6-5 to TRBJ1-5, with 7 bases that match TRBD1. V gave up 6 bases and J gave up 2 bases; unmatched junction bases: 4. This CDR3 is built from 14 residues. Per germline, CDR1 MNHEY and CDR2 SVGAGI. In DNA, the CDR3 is TGTGCCAGCAGGGATACAGGGGGCAATCAGCCCCAGCATTTT. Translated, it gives CASRDTGGNQPQHF.

Here the CDR3 DNA reads TGTGCCAGCAGCTTATTGGGGACAGGGCTAAACACTGAAGCTTTCTTT. It is translated as CASSLLGTGLNTEAFF. The chain joins TRBV7-2 to TRBJ1-1; 9 bases agree with TRBD1. Germline trimming cut 2 bases from V and 2 bases from J; bases unmatched to any gene: 6. The V gene's germline CDR1 is SGHTA and CDR2 FQGNSA. The CDR3 totals 16 residues.

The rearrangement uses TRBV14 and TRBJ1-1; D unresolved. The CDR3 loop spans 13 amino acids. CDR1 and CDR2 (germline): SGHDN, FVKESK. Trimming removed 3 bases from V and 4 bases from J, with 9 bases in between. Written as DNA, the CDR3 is TGTGCCAGCAGCCACCCCCGGTCCACTGAAGCTTTCTTT. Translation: CASSHPRSTEAFF.

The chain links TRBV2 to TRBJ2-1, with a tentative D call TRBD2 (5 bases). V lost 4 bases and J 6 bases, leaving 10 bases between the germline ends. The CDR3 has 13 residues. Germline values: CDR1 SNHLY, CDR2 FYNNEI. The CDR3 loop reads CASSGRIGNEQFF. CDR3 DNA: TGTGCCAGCAGTGGGAGGATAGGCAATGAGCAGTTCTTC.

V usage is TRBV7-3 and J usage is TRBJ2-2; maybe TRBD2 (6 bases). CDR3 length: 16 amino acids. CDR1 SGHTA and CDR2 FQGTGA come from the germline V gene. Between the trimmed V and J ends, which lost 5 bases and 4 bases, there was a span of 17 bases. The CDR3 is CASSISGPLTTGELFF. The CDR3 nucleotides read TGTGCCAGCAGCATCAGCGGGCCCCTGACCACCGGGGAGCTGTTTTTT. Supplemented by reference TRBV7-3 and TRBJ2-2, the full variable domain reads GAGVSQTPSNKVTEKGKYVELRCDPISGHTALYWYRQSLGQGPEFLIYFQGTGAADDSGLPNDRFFAVRPEGSVSTLKIQRTERGDSAVYLCASSISGPLTTGELFFGEGSRLTVL.

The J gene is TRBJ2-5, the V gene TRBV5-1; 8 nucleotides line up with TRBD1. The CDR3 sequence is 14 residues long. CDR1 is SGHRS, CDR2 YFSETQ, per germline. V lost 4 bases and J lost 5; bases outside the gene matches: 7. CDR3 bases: TGCGCCAGCAGCCCAGACAGGGGACGTGAGACCCAGTACTTC. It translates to CASSPDRGRETQYF.

The CDR3 DNA follows: TGTGCCATCAGAGCGGGAGGCCCTCAGGAGACCCAGTACTTC. Protein product: CAIRAGGPQETQYF. The chain is built from TRBV10-3 and TRBJ2-5; TRBD2 matches at 9 bases. Germline loops: CDR1 ENHRY, CDR2 SYGVKD. Unmatched junction bases numbered 7, after V lost 6 bases and J lost 5 bases. The CDR3 loop spans 14 amino acids.

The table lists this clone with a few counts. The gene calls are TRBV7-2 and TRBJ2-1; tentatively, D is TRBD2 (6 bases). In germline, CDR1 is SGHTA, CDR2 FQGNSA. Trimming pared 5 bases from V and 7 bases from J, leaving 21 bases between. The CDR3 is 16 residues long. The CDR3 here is CASSPRGSGGVNEQFF. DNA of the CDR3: TGTGCCAGCAGCCCCCGGGGCTCGGGCGGGGTGAATGAGCAGTTCTTC.

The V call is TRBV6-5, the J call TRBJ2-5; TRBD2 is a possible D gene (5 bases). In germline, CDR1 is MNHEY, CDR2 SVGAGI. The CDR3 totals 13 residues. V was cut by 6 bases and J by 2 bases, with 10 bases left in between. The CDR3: CASSLPGQETQYF. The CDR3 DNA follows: TGTGCCAGCAGCCTACCGGGGCAAGAGACCCAGTACTTC.

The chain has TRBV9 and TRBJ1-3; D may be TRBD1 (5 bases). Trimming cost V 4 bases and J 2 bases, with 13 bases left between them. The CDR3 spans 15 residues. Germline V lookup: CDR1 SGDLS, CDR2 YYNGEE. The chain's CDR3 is CASSIGTKAGNTIYF. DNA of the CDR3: TGTGCCAGCAGCATAGGGACTAAGGCTGGAAACACCATATATTTT.

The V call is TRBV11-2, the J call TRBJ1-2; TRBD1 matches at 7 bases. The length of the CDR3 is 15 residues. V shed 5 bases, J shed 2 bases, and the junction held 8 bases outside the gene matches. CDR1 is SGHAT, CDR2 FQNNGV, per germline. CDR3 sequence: CASSASTGTNYGYTF. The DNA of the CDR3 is TGTGCCAGCAGCGCCTCGACAGGGACGAACTATGGCTACACCTTC.

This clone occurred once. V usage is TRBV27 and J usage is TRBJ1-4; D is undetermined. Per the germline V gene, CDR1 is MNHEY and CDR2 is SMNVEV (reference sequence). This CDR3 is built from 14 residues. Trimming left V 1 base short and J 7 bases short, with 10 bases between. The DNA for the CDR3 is TGTGCCAGCAGTTTATGGTCCCCCGGTGAAAAACTGTTTTTT. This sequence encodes CASSLWSPGEKLFF. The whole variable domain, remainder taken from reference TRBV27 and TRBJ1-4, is EAQVTQNPRYLITVTGKKLTVTCSQNMNHEYMSWYRQDPGLGLRQIYYSMNVEVTDKGDVPEGYKVSRKEKRNFPLILESPSPNQTSLYFCASSLWSPGEKLFFGSGTQLSVL.

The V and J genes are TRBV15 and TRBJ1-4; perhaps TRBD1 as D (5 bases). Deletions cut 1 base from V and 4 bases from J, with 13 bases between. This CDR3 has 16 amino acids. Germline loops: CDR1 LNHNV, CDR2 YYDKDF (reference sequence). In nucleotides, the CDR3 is TGTGCCACCAGCAGAGGGCAGGGCCAGCTTAATGAAAAACTGTTTTTT. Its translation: CATSRGQGQLNEKLFF.

CDR3 coding DNA: TGTGCCAGCAGTACGGGACAGCGTGGCTACACCTTC. Protein sequence: CASSTGQRGYTF. V is TRBV12-3 or TRBV12-4 and J is TRBJ1-2; TRBD1 aligns across 7 bases. With V trimmed by 5 bases and J by 7 bases, 4 bases remained unmatched. The CDR3 is made up of 12 amino acids.

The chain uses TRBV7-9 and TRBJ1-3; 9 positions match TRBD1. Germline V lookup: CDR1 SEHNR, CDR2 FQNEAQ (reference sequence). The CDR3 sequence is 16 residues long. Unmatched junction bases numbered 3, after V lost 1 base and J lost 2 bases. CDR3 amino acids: CASSLGDRAAGNTIYF. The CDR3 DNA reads TGTGCCAGCAGCTTAGGGGACAGGGCTGCTGGAAACACCATATATTTT.